What follows is one T cell receptor beta chain and its context. The antigen remains undetermined. The data originate from a study of blood T cells in healthy people across ages. V dropped 2 bases and J dropped 3 bases, with 13 bases sitting between them. CDR1 and CDR2 (germline): GTSNPN, SVGIG (reference sequence). The CDR3 loop spans 14 amino acids. Findings and limits, study-wide: Roughly linear declines in TCR beta diversity per million T cells occurred with age.

It was with a sample-barcoded 5' primer and a J-beta primer mix that a second PCR of about 7 to 12 cycles was run. Unique molecular identifiers of 12 random nucleotides labeled each cDNA. Sequencing yielded, for each sample, at least 2.5 million paired-end reads carrying CDR3. In TCRdb, the 5' RACE reads were re-called with MiXCR into one record per CDR3 protein. The sample holds 900,000 to 950,000 distinct CDR3 sequences, approximately 32% seen once. The same specimen was also included in a second study, on T cells of mothers and their children. As that report states: The entire RNA extract went into cDNA synthesis at about 1.4 ug per 15 ul.

This receptor was obtained from a middle-aged woman in good health. The chain is built from TRBV30 and TRBJ1-2; D is unresolved. The sample taken for sequencing was blood. In DNA form, the CDR3 reads TGTGCCTGGAGTATGGGAGCGCAGTACTATGGCTACACCTTC. It translates to CAWSMGAQYYGYTF.